This record covers a single T cell receptor beta chain. The antigen remains undetermined. This record comes from a study of T-cell memory formation after mild COVID-19. On the study more broadly: For the most part, TCR clusters were specific to one donor.

TCRdb analysed the 5' RACE reads with MiXCR anew, one entry per CDR3 protein. The sample includes 150,000 to 200,000 distinct CDR3 sequences, more than 9% of them seen just once. CDR3 length: 16 amino acids. The J segment lost 2 bases and the V segment lost 5 bases, leaving 10 bases of the junction unmatched. CDR1 MNHEY and CDR2 SMNVEV come from the germline V gene (reference sequence). General study findings and limits: In second-wave clones peaking day 37, SARS-CoV-2 specificity remained unconfirmed. CD4+ contracting clones lay mainly in CM and EM, CD8+ ones in EMRA. Pre-infection memory contained some responding clones, which suggested that cross-reactive memory had joined.

Material for sequencing was PBMCs or a T cell subset sorted from them (not recorded which). The source is a man aged 18 to 35 who had mild COVID-19 (a few samples of this study predate the infection). Cell type and time point are not known. The chain uses TRBV27 and TRBJ2-7, with 9 bases lining up with TRBD2. The chain's CDR3 is CASSQRASGEAYEQYF. CDR3 DNA: TGTGCCAGCAGTCAAAGGGCTAGCGGGGAAGCCTACGAGCAGTACTTC.